One and the same sample provided the 3 T cell receptor beta chains below, sequenced in a study of OX40 agonist ivuxolimab in advanced cancers. The assay was immunoSEQ multiplex PCR, and TCRdb's table has in-frame clones only and misses some. The sample includes fewer than 30,000 clones, over 75% of them seen just once. This sample comprised CD4+ or CD8+ T cells sorted from blood, obtained in a trial of the OX40 agonist ivuxolimab. The receptor source for this set is an adult with an advanced solid tumor such as melanoma, head and neck, liver or kidney cancer.

V gene TRBV11-1 combines with J gene TRBJ2-3; D unresolved. The CDR3 extends over 17 amino acids. The V gene's germline CDR1 is SGHAT and CDR2 FQDESV (reference sequence). The ends were cut back, 0 bases at V and 1 base at J, with 14 bases in the middle. Here the CDR3 reads CASSLAFGPIGTDTQYF. CDR3 in DNA: TGTGCCAGCAGCTTAGCTTTTGGCCCCATCGGCACAGATACGCAGTATTTT.

This sequence joins TRBV25-1 and TRBJ1-1; D not certain. The CDR3 has 13 amino acids. The V end lost 5 bases, the J end lost 0 bases, and 7 bases lay between the germline ends. The germline CDR1 and CDR2 sequences are MGHDK and SYGVNS. The CDR3, as DNA: TGTGCCAGCAGTACCGGAGTGAACACTGAAGCTTTCTTT. This sequence encodes CASSTGVNTEAFF.

The genes are TRBV15 and TRBJ2-1; 11 nucleotides line up with TRBD2. The CDR3 has 12 residues. Germline lookup yields CDR1 LNHNV and CDR2 YYDKDF (reference sequence). V was clipped by 6 bases and J by 10 bases; unmatched bases: 2. The CDR3 region is CATRLAGEEQFF. The CDR3 DNA reads as TGTGCCACCAGACTAGCGGGGGAAGAGCAGTTCTTC.